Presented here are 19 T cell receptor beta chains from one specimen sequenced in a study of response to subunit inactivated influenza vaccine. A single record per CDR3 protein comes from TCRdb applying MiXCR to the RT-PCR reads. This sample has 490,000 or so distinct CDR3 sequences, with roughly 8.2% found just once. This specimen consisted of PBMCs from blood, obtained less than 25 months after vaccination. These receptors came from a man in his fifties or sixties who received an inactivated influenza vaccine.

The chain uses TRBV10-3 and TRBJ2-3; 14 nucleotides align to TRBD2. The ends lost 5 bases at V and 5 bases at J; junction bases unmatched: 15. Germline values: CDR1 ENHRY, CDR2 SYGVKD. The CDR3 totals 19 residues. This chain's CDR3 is CAISPSGGTSGSPGDTQYF. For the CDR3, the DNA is TGTGCCATCAGTCCCTCAGGGGGGACTAGCGGGAGCCCGGGAGATACGCAGTATTTT.

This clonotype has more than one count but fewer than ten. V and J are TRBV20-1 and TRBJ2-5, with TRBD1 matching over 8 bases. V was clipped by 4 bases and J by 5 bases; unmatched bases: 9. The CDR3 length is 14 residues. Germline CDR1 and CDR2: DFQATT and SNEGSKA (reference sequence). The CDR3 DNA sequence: TGCAGTGCTACAATATGGACAGGGAGTGAGACCCAGTACTTC. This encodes CSATIWTGSETQYF.

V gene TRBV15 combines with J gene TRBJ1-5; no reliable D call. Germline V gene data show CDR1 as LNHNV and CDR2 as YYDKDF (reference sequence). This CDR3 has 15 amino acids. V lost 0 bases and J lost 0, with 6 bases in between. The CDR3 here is CATSREPHSNQPQHF. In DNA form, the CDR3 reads TGTGCCACCAGCAGAGAACCACATAGCAATCAGCCCCAGCATTTT.

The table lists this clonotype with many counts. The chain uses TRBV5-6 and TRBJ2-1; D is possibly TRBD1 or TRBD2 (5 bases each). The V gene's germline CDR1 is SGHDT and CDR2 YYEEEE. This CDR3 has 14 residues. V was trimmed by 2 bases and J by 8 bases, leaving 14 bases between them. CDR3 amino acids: CASSFFRDADEQFF. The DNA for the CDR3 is TGTGCCAGCAGCTTCTTTCGGGACGCGGATGAGCAGTTCTTC. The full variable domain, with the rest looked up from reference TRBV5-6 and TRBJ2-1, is DAGVTQSPTHLIKTRGQQVTLRCSPKSGHDTVSWYQQALGQGPQFIFQYYEEEERQRGNFPDRFSGHQFPNYSSELNVNALLLGDSALYLCASSFFRDADEQFFGPGTRLTVL.

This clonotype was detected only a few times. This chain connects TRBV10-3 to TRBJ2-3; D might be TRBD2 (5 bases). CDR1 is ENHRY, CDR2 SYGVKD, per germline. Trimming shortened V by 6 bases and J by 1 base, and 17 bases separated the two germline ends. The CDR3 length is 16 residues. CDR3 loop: CAIRGVGWGGTDTQYF. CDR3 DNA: TGTGCCATCAGGGGAGTGGGGTGGGGAGGCACAGATACGCAGTATTTT.

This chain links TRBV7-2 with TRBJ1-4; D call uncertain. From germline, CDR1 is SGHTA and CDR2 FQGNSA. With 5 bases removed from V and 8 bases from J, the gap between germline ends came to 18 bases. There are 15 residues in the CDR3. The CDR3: CASSQSLSGREKLFF. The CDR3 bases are TGTGCCAGCAGCCAATCCCTTTCGGGGAGGGAAAAACTGTTTTTT.

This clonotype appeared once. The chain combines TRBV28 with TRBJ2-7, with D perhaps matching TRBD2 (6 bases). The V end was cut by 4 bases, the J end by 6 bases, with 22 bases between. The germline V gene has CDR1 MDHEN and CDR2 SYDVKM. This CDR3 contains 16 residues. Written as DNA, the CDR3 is TGTGCCAGCAGTTCCTTGCGACTAGTGGGAGATGTCGAGCAGTACTTC. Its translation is CASSSLRLVGDVEQYF.

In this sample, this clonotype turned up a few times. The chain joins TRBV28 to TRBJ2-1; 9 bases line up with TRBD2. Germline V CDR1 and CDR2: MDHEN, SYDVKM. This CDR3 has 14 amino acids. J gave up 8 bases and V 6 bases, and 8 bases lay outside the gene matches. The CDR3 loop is CASRGAGGPYEQFF. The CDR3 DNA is TGTGCCAGCAGGGGGGCGGGAGGGCCGTATGAGCAGTTCTTC.

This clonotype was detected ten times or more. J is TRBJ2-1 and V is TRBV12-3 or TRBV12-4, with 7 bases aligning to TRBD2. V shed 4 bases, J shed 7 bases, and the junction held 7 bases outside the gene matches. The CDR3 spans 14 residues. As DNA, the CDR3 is TGTGCCAGCAGTTCGGGACTATTTGATAATGAGCAGTTCTTC. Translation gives CASSSGLFDNEQFF.

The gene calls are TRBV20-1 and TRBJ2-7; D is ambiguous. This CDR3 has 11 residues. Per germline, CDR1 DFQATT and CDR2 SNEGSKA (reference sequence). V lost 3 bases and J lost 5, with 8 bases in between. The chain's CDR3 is CSARRGDEQYF. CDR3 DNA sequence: TGCAGTGCTAGGCGTGGGGACGAGCAGTACTTC.

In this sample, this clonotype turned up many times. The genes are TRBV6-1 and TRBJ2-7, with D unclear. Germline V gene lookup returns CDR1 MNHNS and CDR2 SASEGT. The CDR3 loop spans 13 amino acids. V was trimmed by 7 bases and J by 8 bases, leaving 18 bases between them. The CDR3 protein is CASNSQTTIQQYF. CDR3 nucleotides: TGTGCCAGCAATAGCCAGACGACAATTCAGCAGTACTTC.

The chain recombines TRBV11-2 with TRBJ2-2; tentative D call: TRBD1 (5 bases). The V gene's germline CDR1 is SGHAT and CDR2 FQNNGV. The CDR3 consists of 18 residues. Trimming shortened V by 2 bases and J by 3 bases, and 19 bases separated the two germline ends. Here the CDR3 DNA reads TGTGCCAGCAGCTTAATTTCATGGGCCAGGGTGGACACCGGGGAGCTGTTTTTT. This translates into CASSLISWARVDTGELFF.

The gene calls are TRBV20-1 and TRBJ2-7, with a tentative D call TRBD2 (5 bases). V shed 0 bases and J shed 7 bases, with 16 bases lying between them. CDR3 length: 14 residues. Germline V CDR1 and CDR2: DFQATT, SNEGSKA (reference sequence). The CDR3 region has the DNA TGCAGTGCTAGAGATCTAGGCCTTGGGGAGGAGCAGTACTTC. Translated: CSARDLGLGEEQYF.

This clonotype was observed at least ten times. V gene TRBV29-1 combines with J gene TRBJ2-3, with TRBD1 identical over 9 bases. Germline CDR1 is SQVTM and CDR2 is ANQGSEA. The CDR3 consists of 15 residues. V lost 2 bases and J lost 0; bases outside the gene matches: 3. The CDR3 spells CSVERDRDSTDTQYF. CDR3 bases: TGCAGCGTTGAACGGGACAGGGATAGCACAGATACGCAGTATTTT.

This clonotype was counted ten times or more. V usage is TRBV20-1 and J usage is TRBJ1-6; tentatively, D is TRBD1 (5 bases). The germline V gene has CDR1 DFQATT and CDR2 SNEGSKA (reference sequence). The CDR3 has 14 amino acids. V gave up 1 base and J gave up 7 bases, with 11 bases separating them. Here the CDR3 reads CSARGGTDNSPLHF. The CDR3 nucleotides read TGCAGTGCTAGAGGGGGGACGGACAATTCACCCCTCCACTTT.

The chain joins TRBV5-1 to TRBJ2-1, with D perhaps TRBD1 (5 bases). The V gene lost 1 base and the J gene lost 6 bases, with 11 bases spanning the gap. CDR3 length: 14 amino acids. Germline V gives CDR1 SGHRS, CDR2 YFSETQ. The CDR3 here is CASSLRAGANEQFF. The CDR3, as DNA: TGCGCCAGCAGCTTGAGGGCTGGGGCCAATGAGCAGTTCTTC.

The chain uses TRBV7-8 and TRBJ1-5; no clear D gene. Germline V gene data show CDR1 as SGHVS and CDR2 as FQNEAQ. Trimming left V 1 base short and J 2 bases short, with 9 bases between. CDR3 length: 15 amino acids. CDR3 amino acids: CASSLDVGRNQPQHF. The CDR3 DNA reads TGTGCCAGCAGCTTAGATGTGGGCCGCAATCAGCCCCAGCATTTT.

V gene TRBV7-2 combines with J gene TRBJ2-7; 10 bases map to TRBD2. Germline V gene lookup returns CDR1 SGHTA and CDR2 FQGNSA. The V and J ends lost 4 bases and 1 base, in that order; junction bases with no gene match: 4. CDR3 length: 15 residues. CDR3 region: CASSSPSGRSYEQYF. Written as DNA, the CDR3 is TGTGCCAGCAGCTCCCCTAGCGGGAGATCCTACGAGCAGTACTTC.

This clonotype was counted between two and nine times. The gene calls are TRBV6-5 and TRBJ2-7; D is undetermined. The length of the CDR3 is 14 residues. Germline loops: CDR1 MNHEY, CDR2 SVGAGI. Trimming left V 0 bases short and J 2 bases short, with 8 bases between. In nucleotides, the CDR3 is TGTGCCAGCAGTTACTCGTCCGGGCCCTACGAGCAGTACTTC. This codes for CASSYSSGPYEQYF.